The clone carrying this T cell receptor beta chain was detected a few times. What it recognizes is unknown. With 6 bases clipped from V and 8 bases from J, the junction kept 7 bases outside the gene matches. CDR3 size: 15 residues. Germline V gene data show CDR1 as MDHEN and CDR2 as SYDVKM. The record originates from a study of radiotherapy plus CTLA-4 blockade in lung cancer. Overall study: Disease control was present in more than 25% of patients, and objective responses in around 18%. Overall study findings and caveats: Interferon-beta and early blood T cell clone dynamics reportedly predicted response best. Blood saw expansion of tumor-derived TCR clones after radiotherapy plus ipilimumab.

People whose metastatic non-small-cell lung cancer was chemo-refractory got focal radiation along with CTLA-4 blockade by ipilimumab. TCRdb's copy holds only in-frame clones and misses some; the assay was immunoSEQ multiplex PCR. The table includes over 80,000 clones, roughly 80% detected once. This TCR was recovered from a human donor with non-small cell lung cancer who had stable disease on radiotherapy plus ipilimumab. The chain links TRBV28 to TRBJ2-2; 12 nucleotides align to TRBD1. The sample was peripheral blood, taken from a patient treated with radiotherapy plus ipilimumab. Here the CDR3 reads CASRTGQGALGELFF. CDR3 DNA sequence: TGTGCCAGCAGGACGGGACAGGGGGCTTTGGGGGAGCTGTTTTTT.